This T cell receptor (beta chain) was sequenced for a study of blood T cells in healthy people across ages. Primed by a sample-barcoded 5' primer and a J-beta primer mix, a second PCR proceeded for about 6 to 11 cycles. A template-switch adaptor with 12 random nucleotides tagged each cDNA molecule. In TCRdb, the 5' RACE reads were re-called with MiXCR into one record per CDR3 protein. The data contain 1.5 million to 2 million distinct CDR3 sequences, more than 35% of them singletons. Germline lookup yields CDR1 MRHNA and CDR2 SNTAGT. CDR3 size: 16 residues. After removal of 0 bases from V and 5 bases from J, the junction contained 6 bases not matched to a gene.

This TCR was recovered from a human donor in good health. The source material was blood. J is TRBJ2-1 and V is TRBV6-4; 8 bases are shared with TRBD1. The CDR3 DNA follows: TGTGCCAGCAGTGACTCTCCCGGACAGGGTAACAATGAGCAGTTCTTC. It is translated as CASSDSPGQGNNEQFF.